These 3 T cell receptor beta chains came from one sample sequenced in a study of T cell responses to AZD1222 COVID-19 vaccine. This table comes from immunoSEQ multiplex PCR, and its TCRdb copy is limited to in-frame clones, with some not included. Altogether fewer than 40,000 clones are present, roughly 88% being singletons, with the ten largest covering approximately 27%. Here the sequenced sample was peripheral blood, taken 28 days after the second dose of the MenACWY control vaccine. The receptor set was obtained from an adult who received the MenACWY meningococcal vaccine as a control.

There are a few counts of this clone. The chain joins TRBV11-2 to TRBJ2-1; 9 nucleotides match TRBD2. This CDR3 has 15 amino acids. Germline CDR1 is SGHAT and CDR2 is FQNNGV. Trimming removed 6 bases from V and 6 bases from J; junction bases left unmatched: 9. CDR3 amino acids: CASRRIAGEINEQFF. The CDR3 region has the DNA TGTGCCAGCAGGCGGATAGCGGGAGAAATCAATGAGCAGTTCTTC.

The chain recombines TRBV12-3 or TRBV12-4 with TRBJ1-5; D not certain. With 6 bases removed from V and 5 bases from J, the gap between germline ends came to 11 bases. This CDR3 has 13 residues. As DNA, the CDR3 is TGTGCCAGCAGCCCCGGGAGGTATCAGCCCCAGCATTTT. Its translation is CASSPGRYQPQHF.

CDR3 residues: CASSASLAGLYNEQFF. The CDR3 DNA follows: TGTGCCAGCAGCGCGTCACTAGCGGGCCTCTACAATGAGCAGTTCTTC. The rearrangement uses TRBV11-2 and TRBJ2-1; TRBD2 matches 9 bases. The CDR3 length is 16 residues. The germline gives CDR1 SGHAT, CDR2 FQNNGV. V lost 5 bases, J lost 3 bases, and 8 bases stayed unmatched.